A few counts support the clone carrying this TCR beta chain. What it binds is not known. This same CDR3 is encoded by further DNA sequences in the sample. These data come from a study of STAT5B mutations in CD4+ large granular lymphocyte leukemia. Notes on the study in general: Without HLA matching, higher CD4+ than CD8+ T-LGLL clonality could reflect small sample size. CD4-sorted patient repertoires seemed more clonal than healthy CD4+ repertoires. 8/27 top patient clones versus 2/35 control clones were TRBV06-family.

Per the original data handling: Lowest detectable productive clonotype frequency was 2.59 x 10-5. Here immunoSEQ multiplex PCR was the method, and the copy in TCRdb shows in-frame clones only, minus some. That table gives V, J and clone size, and the DNA gave D and trimming. The table includes 35,000 or so clones, about 85% detected once. The CDR3 has 13 residues. Germline CDR1 reads SGDLS; CDR2 reads YYNGEE. Trimming shortened V by 3 bases and J by 4 bases, and 8 bases separated the two germline ends. The source material was CD4+ T cells from blood buffy coats. The clonotype comes from a human donor in good health. The chain recombines TRBV9 with TRBJ1-3; maybe TRBD1 (5 bases). The CDR3 DNA is TGTGCCAGCAGCGCGGAGGGGGGAAACACCATATATTTT. Translated: CASSAEGGNTIYF. The whole variable domain, filled in from reference TRBV9 and TRBJ1-3, reads DSGVTQTPKHLITATGQRVTLRCSPRSGDLSVYWYQQSLDQGLQFLIQYYNGEERAKGNILERFSAQQFPDLHSELNLSSLELGDSALYFCASSAEGGNTIYFGEGSWLTVV.